The 14 T cell receptor beta chains given below trace back to one sample, sequenced in a study of cytomegalovirus exposure and HLA in healthy donors listed by TCRdb under 2017. The library was generated by the immunoSEQ multiplex PCR assay. For the multiplex PCR, a mixture combining 60 forward primers for TCR Vbeta segments and 13 reverse primers for TCR Jbeta segments was used. TCRdb provides this immuneACCESS table in a form limited to in-frame rearrangements. Some clones are lacking; in checked studies, under half of them reflect an unresolved V gene, and why the rest are absent is not known. Present in this sample are 85,000 to 100,000 clones, roughly 80% of which were seen just once. The top ten clones comprise 16% of the sample. Input material: PBMCs. All receptors come from a man in his fifties or sixties in good health and CMV-seropositive.

V usage is TRBV6-1 and J usage is TRBJ1-3, with unresolved D. This CDR3 contains 16 residues. Germline V lookup: CDR1 MNHNS, CDR2 SASEGT. Trimming removed 3 bases at V and 5 bases at J, with 17 bases between. For the CDR3, the DNA is TGTGCCAGCAGTGAGTCAGGCATTCCCCCACGAAACACCATATATTTT. Residues: CASSESGIPPRNTIYF.

The gene calls are TRBV7-9 and TRBJ2-5; 11 bases are a match to TRBD1. The J call may be faulty, since TRBJ2-7 better matches the DNA end. CDR3 length: 17 residues. Germline V gene lookup returns CDR1 SEHNR and CDR2 FQNEAQ (reference sequence). The CDR3 DNA reads as TGTGCCAGCAGCTTCGGACAGGGGGCTCCGAGCTCCTACGAGCAGTACTTC. Translated, it gives CASSFGQGAPSSYEQYF.

The chain employs TRBV9 and TRBJ2-5; D unclear. CDR1 SGDLS and CDR2 YYNGEE come from the germline V gene. CDR3 length equals 13 residues. The ends were cut back, 0 bases at V and 3 bases at J, with 6 bases in the middle. CDR3 in DNA: TGTGCCAGCAGCGTAGTCCCAGAAGAGACCCAGTACTTC. Translated: CASSVVPEETQYF. The variable domain in full, completed from reference TRBV9 and TRBJ2-5, reads DSGVTQTPKHLITATGQRVTLRCSPRSGDLSVYWYQQSLDQGLQFLIQYYNGEERAKGNILERFSAQQFPDLHSELNLSSLELGDSALYFCASSVVPEETQYFGPGTRLLVL.

The chain uses TRBV11-3 and TRBJ2-7, with 10 bases that match TRBD2. V lost 5 bases, J lost 0 bases, and 1 base stayed unmatched. The CDR3 is 14 residues long. Germline CDR1 and CDR2: SGHNT and YENEEA. CDR3 in DNA: TGTGCCAGCAGCCTAGCGGGGGACTCCTACGAGCAGTACTTC. Translating it yields CASSLAGDSYEQYF.

The V and J genes are TRBV7-3 and TRBJ2-1; possibly TRBD1 for D (6 bases). Between the trimmed V and J ends, which lost 5 bases and 5 bases, there was a span of 10 bases. The CDR3 consists of 13 residues. In germline, CDR1 is SGHTA, CDR2 FQGTGA. The CDR3 DNA reads as TGTGCCAGCAGCCCGGGACATAACAATGAGCAGTTCTTC. Protein sequence: CASSPGHNNEQFF.

The chain recombines TRBV6-5 with TRBJ2-5; maybe TRBD2 (6 bases). Germline V lookup: CDR1 MNHEY, CDR2 SVGAGI. This CDR3 region has 14 residues. V was trimmed by 6 bases and J by 7 bases, leaving 18 bases between them. Here the CDR3 reads CASSPLGGRTTQYF. The DNA for the CDR3 is TGTGCCAGCAGCCCACTCGGGGGTAGGACGACCCAGTACTTC.

This clone was counted a single time. This rearrangement joins TRBV5-8 to TRBJ2-2, with 7 positions matching TRBD1. V gave up 0 bases and J gave up 4 bases; unmatched junction bases: 3. Germline loops: CDR1 SGHTS, CDR2 YDEGEE. This CDR3 is built from 15 residues. The CDR3 region is CASSLGNRGTGELFF. CDR3 bases: TGTGCCAGCAGCTTGGGAAACAGGGGCACCGGGGAGCTGTTTTTT.

The J gene is TRBJ2-7, the V gene TRBV27; the match to TRBD1 covers 8 bases. CDR1 and CDR2 from the germline V gene are MNHEY and SMNVEV (reference sequence). This CDR3 is built from 14 residues. V shed 4 bases and J 0 bases; nucleotides not matched to a gene: 2. The CDR3 here is CASSYGTGSYEQYF. CDR3 DNA sequence: TGTGCCAGCAGTTATGGGACAGGCTCCTACGAGCAGTACTTC.

The J gene is TRBJ2-7, the V gene TRBV6-6; possible D gene TRBD2, 5 bases. CDR3 length equals 11 residues. V shed 5 bases and J shed 7 bases, with 9 bases lying between them. Looked up from germline, CDR1 is MNHNY and CDR2 is SVGAGI (reference sequence). The CDR3 is CASSNTGEQYF. The CDR3 bases are TGTGCCAGCAGTAACACGGGGGAGCAGTACTTC.

CDR3 region: CASSSDSSVNSPLHF. CDR3 DNA: TGTGCCAGCAGCTCCGACAGCTCAGTAAATTCACCCCTCCACTTT. The chain carries TRBV7-9 and TRBJ1-6; D perhaps matches TRBD1 (5 bases). With 4 bases removed from V and 7 bases from J, the gap between germline ends came to 14 bases. The CDR3 covers 15 residues. Germline-derived CDR1 and CDR2 are SEHNR and FQNEAQ (reference sequence).

The genes are TRBV19 and TRBJ2-3; D unclear. Germline V gene sequence: CDR1 LNHDA, CDR2 SQIVND (reference sequence). Trimming removed 6 bases from V and 4 bases from J, with 11 bases in between. The CDR3 has 13 amino acids. As DNA, the CDR3 is TGTGCCAGTAGCCTACCATACTCAGATACGCAGTATTTT. Protein sequence: CASSLPYSDTQYF.

Turning to this clone: This specimen includes other DNA sequences encoding the same CDR3. This chain connects TRBV5-1 to TRBJ2-1; 14 bases match TRBD2. Germline trimming cut 2 bases from V and 4 bases from J; bases unmatched to any gene: 2. The CDR3 runs 16 residues. Germline V gene sequence: CDR1 SGHRS, CDR2 YFSETQ. This chain's CDR3 is CASSLGLAGGYNEQFF. CDR3 bases: TGCGCCAGCAGCTTAGGACTAGCGGGGGGTTACAATGAGCAGTTCTTC.

The table lists this clone with a count of one. One end of the junction varies from germline; a read error may be responsible. The chain couples TRBV7-7 to TRBJ2-5, with a tentative D call TRBD2 (5 bases). This CDR3 contains 13 residues. From germline, CDR1 is SSHAT and CDR2 FNYEAQ (reference sequence). As DNA, the CDR3 is TGTGCTAGCAGCTTTGGGAGCCAAGAGACCCAGTACTTC. It translates to CASSFGSQETQYF.

The chain couples TRBV19 to TRBJ2-3; 9 positions match TRBD1. The germline CDR1 and CDR2 sequences are LNHDA and SQIVND (reference sequence). The CDR3 extends over 13 amino acids. V dropped 6 bases and J dropped 4; count of bases not matched to a gene: 2. CDR3 coding DNA: TGTGCCAGTAGGGGACAGGGCGCAGATACGCAGTATTTT. It specifies CASRGQGADTQYF.